The following is a T cell receptor (beta chain) sequence with its context. Its antigen is unknown. Germline CDR1 is MNHEY and CDR2 is SVGAGI. This CDR3 has 14 residues. V gave up 6 bases and J gave up 7 bases, with 15 bases separating them. Template switching by 5'RACE produced TCR cDNA, adding a universal primer site and UMIs. TCRdb used MiXCR to reprocess the 5' RACE reads, holding one entry per CDR3 protein. The sample yields 150,000 or so distinct CDR3 sequences, roughly 8.8% seen once. This entry is derived from a study of T cells after yellow fever vaccination. Points from the study as a whole: Reappearance after the booster was seen for most primary-vaccination clones, at 95% to 96% CD4 and 70% to 90% CD8. Within FACS-sorted repertoires, abundant clonotypes contaminating from the bulk population could be present.

This sequence originates from a man aged 18 to 29 who received the YFV17D yellow fever vaccine. This chain links TRBV6-5 with TRBJ2-2; D perhaps matches TRBD1 (6 bases). The sequencing used CD8+ T cells sorted from PBMCs, collected 45 days after the yellow fever booster vaccination. The CDR3 here is CASRRGRGGGELFF. In nucleotides, the CDR3 is TGTGCCAGCAGAAGGGGGAGAGGGGGCGGGGAGCTGTTTTTT.